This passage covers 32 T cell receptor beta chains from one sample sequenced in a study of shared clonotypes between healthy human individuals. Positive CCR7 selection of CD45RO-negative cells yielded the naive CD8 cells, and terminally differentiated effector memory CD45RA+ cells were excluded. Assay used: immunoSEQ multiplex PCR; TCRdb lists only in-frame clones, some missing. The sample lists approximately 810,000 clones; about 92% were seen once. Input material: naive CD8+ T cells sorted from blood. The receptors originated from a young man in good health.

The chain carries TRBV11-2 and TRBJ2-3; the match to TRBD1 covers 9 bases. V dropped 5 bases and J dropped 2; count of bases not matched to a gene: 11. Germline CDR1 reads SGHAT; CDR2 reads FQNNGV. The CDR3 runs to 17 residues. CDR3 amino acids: CASSPWPRDRDTDTQYF. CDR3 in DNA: TGTGCCAGCAGCCCGTGGCCCCGGGACAGGGACACAGATACGCAGTATTTT. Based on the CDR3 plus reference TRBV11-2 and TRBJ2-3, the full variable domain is EAGVAQSPRYKIIEKRQSVAFWCNPISGHATLYWYQQILGQGPKLLIQFQNNGVVDDSQLPKDRFSAERLKGVDSTLKIQPAKLEDSAVYLCASSPWPRDRDTDTQYFGPGTRLTVL.

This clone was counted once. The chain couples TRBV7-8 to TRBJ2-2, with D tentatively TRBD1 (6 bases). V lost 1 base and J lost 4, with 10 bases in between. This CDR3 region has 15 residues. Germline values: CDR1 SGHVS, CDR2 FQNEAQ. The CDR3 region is CASSLGQGSTGELFF. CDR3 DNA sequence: TGTGCCAGCAGCTTAGGGCAGGGGTCCACCGGGGAGCTGTTTTTT. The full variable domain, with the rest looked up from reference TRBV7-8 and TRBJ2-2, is GAGVSQSPRYKVAKRGQDVALRCDPISGHVSLFWYQQALGQGPEFLTYFQNEAQLDKSGLPSDRFFAERPEGSVSTLKIQRTQQEDSAVYLCASSLGQGSTGELFFGEGSRLTVL.

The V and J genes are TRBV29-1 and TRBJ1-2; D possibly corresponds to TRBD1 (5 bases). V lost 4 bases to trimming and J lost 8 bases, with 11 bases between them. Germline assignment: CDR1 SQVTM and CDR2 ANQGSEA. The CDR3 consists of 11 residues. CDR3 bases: TGCAGCGTTGTAACCAGGGTCGGCTACACCTTC. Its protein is CSVVTRVGYTF. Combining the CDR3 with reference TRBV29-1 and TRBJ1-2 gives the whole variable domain SAVISQKPSRDICQRGTSLTIQCQVDSQVTMMFWYRQQPGQSLTLIATANQGSEATYESGFVIDKFPISRPNLTFSTLTVSNMSPEDSSIYLCSVVTRVGYTFGSGTRLTVV.

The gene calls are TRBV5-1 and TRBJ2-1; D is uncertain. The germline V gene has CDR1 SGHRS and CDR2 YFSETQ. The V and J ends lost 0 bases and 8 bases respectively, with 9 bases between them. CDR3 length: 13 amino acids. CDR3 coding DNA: TGCGCCAGCAGCTTGGGATCCCCCGATGAGCAGTTCTTC. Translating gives CASSLGSPDEQFF. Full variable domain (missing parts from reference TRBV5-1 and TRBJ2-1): KAGVTQTPRYLIKTRGQQVTLSCSPISGHRSVSWYQQTPGQGLQFLFEYFSETQRNKGNFPGRFSGRQFSNSRSEMNVSTLELGDSALYLCASSLGSPDEQFFGPGTRLTVL.

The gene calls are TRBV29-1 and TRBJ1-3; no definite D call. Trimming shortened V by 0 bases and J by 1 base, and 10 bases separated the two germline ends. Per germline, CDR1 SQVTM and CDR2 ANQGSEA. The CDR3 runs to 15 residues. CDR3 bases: TGCAGCGTTGAAGATGAGAGGGAGTCTGGAAACACCATATATTTT. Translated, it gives CSVEDERESGNTIYF.

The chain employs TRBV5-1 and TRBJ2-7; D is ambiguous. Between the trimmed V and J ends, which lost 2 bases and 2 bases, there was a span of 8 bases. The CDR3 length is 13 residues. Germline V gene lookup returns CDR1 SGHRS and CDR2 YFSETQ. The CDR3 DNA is TGCGCCAGCAGCTTACACTCCACCTACGAGCAGTACTTC. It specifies CASSLHSTYEQYF.

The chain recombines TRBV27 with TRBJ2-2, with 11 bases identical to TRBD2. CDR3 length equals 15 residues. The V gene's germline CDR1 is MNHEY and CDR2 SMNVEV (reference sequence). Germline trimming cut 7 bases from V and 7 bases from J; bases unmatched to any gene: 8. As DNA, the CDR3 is TGTGCCAGCAATCCTCTAGCGGGAGGTCACGGGGAGCTGTTTTTT. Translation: CASNPLAGGHGELFF.

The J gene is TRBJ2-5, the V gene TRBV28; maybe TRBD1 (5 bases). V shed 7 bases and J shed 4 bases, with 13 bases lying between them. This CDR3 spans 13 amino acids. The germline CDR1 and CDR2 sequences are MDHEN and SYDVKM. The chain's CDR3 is CASTRGRVETQYF. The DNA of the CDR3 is TGTGCCAGCACCCGCGGCAGGGTAGAGACCCAGTACTTC. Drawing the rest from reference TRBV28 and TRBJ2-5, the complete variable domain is DVKVTQSSRYLVKRTGEKVFLECVQDMDHENMFWYRQDPGLGLRLIYFSYDVKMKEKGDIPEGYSVSREKKERFSLILESASTNQTSMYLCASTRGRVETQYFGPGTRLLVL.

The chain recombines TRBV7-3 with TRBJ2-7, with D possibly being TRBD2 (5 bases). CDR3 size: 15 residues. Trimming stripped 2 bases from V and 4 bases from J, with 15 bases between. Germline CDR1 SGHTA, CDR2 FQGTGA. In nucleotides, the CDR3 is TGTGCCAGCAGCTTACTACCGGGATCCGGATACGAGCAGTACTTC. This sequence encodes CASSLLPGSGYEQYF.

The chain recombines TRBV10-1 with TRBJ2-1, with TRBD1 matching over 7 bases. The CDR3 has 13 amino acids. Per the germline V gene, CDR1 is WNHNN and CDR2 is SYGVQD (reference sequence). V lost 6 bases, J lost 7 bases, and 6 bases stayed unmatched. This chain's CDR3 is CASSNRGRNEQFF. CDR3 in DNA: TGCGCCAGCAGCAACAGGGGTAGGAATGAGCAGTTCTTC.

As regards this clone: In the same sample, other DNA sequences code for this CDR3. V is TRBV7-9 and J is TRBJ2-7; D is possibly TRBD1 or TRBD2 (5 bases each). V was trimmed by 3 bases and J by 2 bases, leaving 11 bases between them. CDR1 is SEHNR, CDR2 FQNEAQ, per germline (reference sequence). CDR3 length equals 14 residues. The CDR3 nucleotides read TGTGCCAGCAGCTTGGCCGGGGACCCCTACGAGCAGTACTTC. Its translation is CASSLAGDPYEQYF.

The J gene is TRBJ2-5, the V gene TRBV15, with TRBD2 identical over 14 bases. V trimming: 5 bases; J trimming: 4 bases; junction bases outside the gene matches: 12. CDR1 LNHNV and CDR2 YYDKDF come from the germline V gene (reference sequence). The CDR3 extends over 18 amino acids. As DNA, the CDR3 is TGTGCCACCAGCCCACCCGGGACTAGCGGGAGTTTGGGAGAGACCCAGTACTTC. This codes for CATSPPGTSGSLGETQYF.

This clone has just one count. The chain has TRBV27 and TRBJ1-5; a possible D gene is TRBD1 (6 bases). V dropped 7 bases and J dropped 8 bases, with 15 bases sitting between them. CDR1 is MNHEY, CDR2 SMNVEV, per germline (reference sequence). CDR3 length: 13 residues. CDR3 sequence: CASTDGRGKPQHF. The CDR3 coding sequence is TGTGCCAGCACCGACGGCAGGGGTAAGCCCCAGCATTTT.

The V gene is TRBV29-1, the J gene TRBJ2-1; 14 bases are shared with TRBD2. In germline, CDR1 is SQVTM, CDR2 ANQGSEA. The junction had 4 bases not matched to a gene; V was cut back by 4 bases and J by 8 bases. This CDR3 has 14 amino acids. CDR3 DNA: TGCAGCGTTGGACTAGCGGGAGGGGGCGATGAGCAGTTCTTC. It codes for CSVGLAGGGDEQFF.

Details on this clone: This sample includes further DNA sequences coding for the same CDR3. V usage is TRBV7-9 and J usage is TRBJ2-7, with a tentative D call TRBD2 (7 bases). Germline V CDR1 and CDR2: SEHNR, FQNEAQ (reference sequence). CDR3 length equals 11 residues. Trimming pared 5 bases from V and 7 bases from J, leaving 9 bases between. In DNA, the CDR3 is TGTGCCAGCAGCCGGGGGGCAGAGCAGTACTTC. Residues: CASSRGAEQYF.

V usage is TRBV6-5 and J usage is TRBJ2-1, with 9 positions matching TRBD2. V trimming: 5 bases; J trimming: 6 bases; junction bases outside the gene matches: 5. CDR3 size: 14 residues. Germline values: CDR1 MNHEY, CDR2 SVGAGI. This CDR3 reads CASSLAGQRNEQFF. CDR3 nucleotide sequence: TGTGCCAGCAGTCTAGCGGGACAACGCAATGAGCAGTTCTTC.

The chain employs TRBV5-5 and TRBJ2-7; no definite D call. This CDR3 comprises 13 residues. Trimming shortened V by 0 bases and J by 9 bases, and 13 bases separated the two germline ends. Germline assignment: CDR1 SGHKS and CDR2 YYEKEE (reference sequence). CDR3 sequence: CASSLGETPRQYF. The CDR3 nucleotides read TGTGCCAGCAGCTTGGGGGAAACACCTCGGCAGTACTTC.

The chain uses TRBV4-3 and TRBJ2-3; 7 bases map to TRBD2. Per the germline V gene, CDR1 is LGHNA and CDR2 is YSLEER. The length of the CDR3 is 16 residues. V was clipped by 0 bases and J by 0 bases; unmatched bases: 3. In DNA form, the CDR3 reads TGCGCCAGCAGCCAAGATCCAGCGGGAAGCACAGATACGCAGTATTTT. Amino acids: CASSQDPAGSTDTQYF.

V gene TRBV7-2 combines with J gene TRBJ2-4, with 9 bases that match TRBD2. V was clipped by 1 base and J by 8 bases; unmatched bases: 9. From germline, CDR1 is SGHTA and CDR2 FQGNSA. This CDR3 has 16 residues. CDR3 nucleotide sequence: TGTGCCAGCAGCTTAGAGCCGGCTAGCGGGATATACATTCAGTACTTC. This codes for CASSLEPASGIYIQYF.

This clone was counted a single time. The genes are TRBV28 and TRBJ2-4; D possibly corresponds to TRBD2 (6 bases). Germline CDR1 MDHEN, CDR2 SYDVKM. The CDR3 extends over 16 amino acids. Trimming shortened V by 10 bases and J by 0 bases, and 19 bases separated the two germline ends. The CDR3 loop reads CATNSGELLAKNIQYF. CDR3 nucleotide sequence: TGTGCCACCAACTCGGGGGAACTCCTAGCCAAAAACATTCAGTACTTC.

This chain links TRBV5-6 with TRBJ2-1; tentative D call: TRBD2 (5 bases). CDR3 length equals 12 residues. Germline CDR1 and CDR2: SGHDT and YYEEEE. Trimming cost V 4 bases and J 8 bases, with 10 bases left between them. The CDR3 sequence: CASSTPGYEQFF. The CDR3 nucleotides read TGTGCCAGCAGCACCCCGGGGTATGAGCAGTTCTTC.

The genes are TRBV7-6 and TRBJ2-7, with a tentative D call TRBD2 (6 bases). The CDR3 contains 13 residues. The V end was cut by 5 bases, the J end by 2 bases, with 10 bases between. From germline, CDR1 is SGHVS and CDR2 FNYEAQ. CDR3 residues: CASSTGETYEQYF. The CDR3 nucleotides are TGTGCCAGCAGCACGGGAGAGACCTACGAGCAGTACTTC.

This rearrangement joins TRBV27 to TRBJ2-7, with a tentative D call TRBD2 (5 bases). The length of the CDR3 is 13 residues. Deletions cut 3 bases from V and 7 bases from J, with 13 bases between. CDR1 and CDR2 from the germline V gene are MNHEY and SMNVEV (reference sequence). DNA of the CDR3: TGTGCCAGCAGTTTTGGACGGACTGGGGAGCAGTACTTC. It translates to CASSFGRTGEQYF.

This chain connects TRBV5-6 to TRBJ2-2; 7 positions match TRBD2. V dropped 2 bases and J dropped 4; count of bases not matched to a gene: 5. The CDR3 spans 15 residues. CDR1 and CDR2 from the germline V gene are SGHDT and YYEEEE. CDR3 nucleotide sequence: TGTGCCAGCAGCTTCCCGGCTAGCGGCACCGGGGAGCTGTTTTTT. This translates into CASSFPASGTGELFF.

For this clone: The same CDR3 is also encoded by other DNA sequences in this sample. CDR3: CASSLVGSEQYF. The CDR3, as DNA: TGTGCCAGCAGCTTGGTGGGGAGCGAGCAGTACTTC. The chain employs TRBV5-6 and TRBJ2-7; possibly TRBD2 for D (5 bases). Germline V CDR1 and CDR2: SGHDT, YYEEEE. V lost 0 bases to trimming and J lost 6 bases, with 7 bases between them. The CDR3 loop spans 12 amino acids.

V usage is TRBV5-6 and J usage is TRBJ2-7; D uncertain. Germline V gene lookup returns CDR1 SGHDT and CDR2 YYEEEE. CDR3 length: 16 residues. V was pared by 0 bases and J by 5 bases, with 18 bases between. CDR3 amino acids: CASSLEGSGRNHEQYF. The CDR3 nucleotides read TGTGCCAGCAGCTTGGAGGGTTCGGGCAGGAACCACGAGCAGTACTTC.

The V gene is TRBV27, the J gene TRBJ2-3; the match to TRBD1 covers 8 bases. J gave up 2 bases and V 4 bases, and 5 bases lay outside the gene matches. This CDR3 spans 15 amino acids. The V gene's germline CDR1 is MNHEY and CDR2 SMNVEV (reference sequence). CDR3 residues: CASSSRTGPTDTQYF. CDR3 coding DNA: TGTGCCAGCAGTTCTCGGACAGGGCCCACAGATACGCAGTATTTT.

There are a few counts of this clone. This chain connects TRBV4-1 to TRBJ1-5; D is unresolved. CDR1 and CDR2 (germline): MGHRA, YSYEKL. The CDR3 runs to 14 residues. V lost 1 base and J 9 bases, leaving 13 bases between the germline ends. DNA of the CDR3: TGCGCCAGCAGCCAAGCTGCCTCGGGATCGCCCCAGCATTTT. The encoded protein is CASSQAASGSPQHF.

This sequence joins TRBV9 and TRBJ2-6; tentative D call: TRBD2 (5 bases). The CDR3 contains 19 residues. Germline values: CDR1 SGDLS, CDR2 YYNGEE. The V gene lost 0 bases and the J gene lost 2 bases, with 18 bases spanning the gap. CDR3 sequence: CASSVADLALFPGANVLTF. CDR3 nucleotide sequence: TGTGCCAGCAGCGTAGCAGACCTAGCTTTGTTTCCTGGGGCCAACGTCCTGACTTTC.

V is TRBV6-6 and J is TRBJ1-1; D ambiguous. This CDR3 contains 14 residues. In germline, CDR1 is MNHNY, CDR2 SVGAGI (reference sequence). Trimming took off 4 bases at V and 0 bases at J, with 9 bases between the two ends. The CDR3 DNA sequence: TGTGCCAGCAGTTCCTTAGCGGTGAACACTGAAGCTTTCTTT. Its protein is CASSSLAVNTEAFF.

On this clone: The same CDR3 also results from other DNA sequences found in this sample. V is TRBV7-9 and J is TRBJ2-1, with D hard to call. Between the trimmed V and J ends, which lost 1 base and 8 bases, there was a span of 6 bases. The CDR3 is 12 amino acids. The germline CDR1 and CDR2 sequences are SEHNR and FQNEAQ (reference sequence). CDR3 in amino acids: CASSLVSDEQFF. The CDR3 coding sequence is TGTGCCAGCAGCTTAGTTTCCGATGAGCAGTTCTTC.

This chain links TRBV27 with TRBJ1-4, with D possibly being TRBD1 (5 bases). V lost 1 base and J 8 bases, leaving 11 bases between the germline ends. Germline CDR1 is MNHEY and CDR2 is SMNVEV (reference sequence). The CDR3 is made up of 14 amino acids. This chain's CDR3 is CASSLLGEAEKLFF. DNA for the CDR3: TGTGCCAGCAGTTTATTGGGGGAGGCGGAAAAACTGTTTTTT.